The source of this TCR beta chain is a study of cytomegalovirus exposure and HLA in healthy donors. The CDR3 spans 15 residues. In germline, CDR1 is SGHVS, CDR2 FNYEAQ. The V and J ends lost 3 bases and 1 base, in that order; junction bases with no gene match: 4. Use of 60 Vbeta and 13 Jbeta primers characterized the PCR. Produced via immunoSEQ multiplex PCR; TCRdb's table is partial and in-frame only. Of around 180,000 clones listed, around 73% are singletons. The genes are TRBV7-6 and TRBJ2-3, with 7 bases identical to TRBD2. The source material was PBMCs. The clonotype was recovered from a man aged 55 to 70 in good health and CMV-seronegative. The CDR3 here is CASSFFREGTDTQYF. CDR3 in DNA: TGTGCCAGCAGCTTCTTCCGGGAGGGCACAGATACGCAGTATTTT.